Listed below are T cell receptor beta chains from one sample, sequenced in a study of OX40 agonist ivuxolimab in advanced cancers. The protocol was immunoSEQ multiplex PCR, while the TCRdb copy is restricted to in-frame clones and leaves out a portion. This table holds some 14,000 clones, 80% found once. Here the sequenced sample was CD4+ or CD8+ T cells sorted from blood, taken in a trial of the OX40 agonist ivuxolimab. All receptors come from an adult with an advanced solid tumor such as melanoma, head and neck, liver or kidney cancer. Both conserved end residues are part of each CDR3. D genes are given only for firm matches. The size field is filled for only some rows; it gives once, few, many or a size class.

.	.	TRBV7-2	TRBJ2-7	TGTGCCAGCAGCTTAGCGAAATCGGGGTACCACGAGCAGTACTTC	CASSLAKSGYHEQYF
TRBD2	.	TRBV19	TRBJ2-1	TGTGCCAGTAGTATAGATTCCCTAGCGGAGAGCCTCAATGAGCAGTTCTTC	CASSIDSLAESLNEQFF
.	.	TRBV11-2	TRBJ1-5	TGTGCCAGCAGCTTAGATTATTATAGCAATCAGCCCCAGCATTTT	CASSLDYYSNQPQHF
.	.	TRBV27	TRBJ2-1	TGTGCCAGCAGTTTATCGTCCATCAATGAGCAGTTCTTC	CASSLSSINEQFF
TRBD1	once	TRBV4-3	TRBJ2-7	TGCGCCAGCAGCCAAGACCCCGGGACAGGGACAGAGCAGTACTTC	CASSQDPGTGTEQYF
TRBD2	.	TRBV7-2	TRBJ2-7	TGTGCCAGCAGCGTAGATAGCGGGAGGACCTACTACTACGAGCAGTACTTC	CASSVDSGRTYYYEQYF
.	.	TRBV7-8	TRBJ2-7	TGTGCCAGCAGCTTAGGTAGAGCCTACGAGCAGTACTTC	CASSLGRAYEQYF
TRBD2	medium-sized	TRBV30	TRBJ2-2	TGTGCCCAGTCTAAGGGGACTAGCTCCACCGGGGAGCTGTTTTTT	CAQSKGTSSTGELFF
TRBD2	.	TRBV5-6	TRBJ2-3	TGTGCCAGCAGCACCATAGCGGGAGCGACAGATACGCAGTATTTT	CASSTIAGATDTQYF
TRBD2	.	TRBV6-6	TRBJ2-7	TGTGCCAGCAGGGTCGGGACTAGCGGGATCTACGAGCAGTACTTC	CASRVGTSGIYEQYF
.	.	TRBV13	TRBJ2-7	TGTGCCAGCAGCTTAGGACAGGGAGGCGAGCAGTACTTC	CASSLGQGGEQYF
.	.	TRBV5-1	TRBJ2-7	TGCGCCAGCAGCCAACAAAGGACTGGCTCCTACGAGCAGTACTTC	CASSQQRTGSYEQYF
TRBD2	.	TRBV5-4	TRBJ2-3	TGTGCCAGCAGCCCCAGACTAGCGACCAGCACAGATACGCAGTATTTT	CASSPRLATSTDTQYF
TRBD1	.	TRBV7-2	TRBJ1-2	TGTGCCAGCAGCCAAGATTGGGACAGGGGATATGGCTACACCTTC	CASSQDWDRGYGYTF
.	.	TRBV7-2	TRBJ2-7	TGTGCCAGCAGCGCCGCCGCCTACGAGCAGTACTTC	CASSAAAYEQYF
.	.	TRBV29-1	TRBJ2-1	TGCAGCGTTGAAAAACGGGGATCCTACAATGAGCAGTTCTTC	CSVEKRGSYNEQFF
.	.	TRBV5-1	TRBJ2-1	TGCGCCAGCAGCTTGGGAATCAATGAGCAGTTCTTC	CASSLGINEQFF
TRBD1	.	TRBV7-9	TRBJ2-2	TGTGCCAGCAGCACGACAGGGGCGGGCACCGGGGAGCTGTTTTTT	CASSTTGAGTGELFF
.	.	TRBV27	TRBJ2-1	TGTGCCAGCAGGTCCGGGTCGGGCTACAATGAGCAGTTCTTC	CASRSGSGYNEQFF
.	.	TRBV14	TRBJ2-3	TGTGCCAGCAGCCTAAGACCGGGGGTGGATACGCAGTATTTT	CASSLRPGVDTQYF
.	.	TRBV7-3	TRBJ2-1	TGTGCCAGCAGCTTAACGGCCCCACCCTACAATGAGCAGTTCTTC	CASSLTAPPYNEQFF
TRBD1	.	TRBV7-9	TRBJ2-1	TGTGCCAGCAGCCGGGACAGGATCTCCTACAATGAGCAGTTCTTC	CASSRDRISYNEQFF
.	.	TRBV6-6	TRBJ2-7	TGTGCCAGCAATTTGGGGGCCTACGAGCAGTACTTC	CASNLGAYEQYF
.	medium-sized	TRBV27	TRBJ1-5	TGTGCCAGCAGTCCCCAGGAGGATGATCAGCCCCAGCATTTT	CASSPQEDDQPQHF
TRBD1	.	TRBV4-2	TRBJ1-5	TGTGCCAGCAGCCAAGTGACAGGGGGCGGACAGCCCCAGCATTTT	CASSQVTGGGQPQHF
.	few	TRBV5-4	TRBJ2-7	TGTGCCAGCAGCCCACCATCACTACGGGGCGAGCAGTACTTC	CASSPPSLRGEQYF
TRBD2	.	TRBV7-2	TRBJ2-7	TGTGCCAGCAGCGCCCGGGGGGACTACGAGCAGTACTTC	CASSARGDYEQYF
TRBD2	.	TRBV11-2	TRBJ2-7	TGTGCCAGCAGCCGCCCGGGACTAGCGGGAGGGGACGAGCAGTACTTC	CASSRPGLAGGDEQYF
TRBD2	.	TRBV7-7	TRBJ2-1	TGTGCTAGCAGCTTAGGGGAGGGAAATGAGCAGTTCTTC	CASSLGEGNEQFF
TRBD1	.	TRBV28	TRBJ2-7	TGTGCCAGCAGTTTGTACGACAGGGTTACCTACGAGCAGTACTTC	CASSLYDRVTYEQYF
.	.	TRBV18	TRBJ2-5	TGTGCCAGCTCTCCATACTCTAGCTCCCAAGAGACCCAGTACTTC	CASSPYSSSQETQYF
TRBD1	.	TRBV7-9	TRBJ2-1	TGTGCCAGCAGCTTACCGGGACAGGGGACAAGTCTGGGTGAGCAGTTCTTC	CASSLPGQGTSLGEQFF
TRBD2	.	TRBV7-3	TRBJ2-7	TGTGCCAGCACCCACCCGGGGGGAGTGGGGGAGCAGTACTTC	CASTHPGGVGEQYF
.	.	TRBV4-1	TRBJ2-7	TGCGCCAGCAGCCAAGATTGGGCGCCCGGCGAGCAGTACTTC	CASSQDWAPGEQYF
.	once	TRBV30	TRBJ2-3	TGTGCCTGGAAATGGGGAAGGGACACAGATACGCAGTATTTT	CAWKWGRDTDTQYF
.	.	TRBV7-9	TRBJ2-5	TGTGCCAGCAGCTTAGCCGGACAGATATCGAATAGGTACTTC	CASSLAGQISNRYF
TRBD2	.	TRBV5-4	TRBJ2-7	TGTGCCAGCAGCTTAGCCCCTAGCGGCTACGAGCAGTACTTC	CASSLAPSGYEQYF
.	few	TRBV4-3	TRBJ2-7	TGCGCCAGCAGCCAAGACCGTTCGGGCGACTACGAGCAGTACTTC	CASSQDRSGDYEQYF
TRBD1	.	TRBV7-6	TRBJ1-4	TGTGCCAGCAGCATGGGGACAGGGGACCTCGAAAAACTGTTTTTT	CASSMGTGDLEKLFF
.	few	TRBV30	TRBJ2-3	TGTGCCTGGAGTGTACCCCACACAGCGTTCACAGATACGCAGTATTTT	CAWSVPHTAFTDTQYF
TRBD1	.	TRBV27	TRBJ1-5	TGTGCCAGCAGTTTATCGGGGACAGTTAGCAATCAGCCCCAGCATTTT	CASSLSGTVSNQPQHF
.	.	TRBV29-1	TRBJ2-7	TGCAGCGTCCGTAACTCCTACGAGCAGTACTTC	CSVRNSYEQYF
TRBD1	large	TRBV7-9	TRBJ2-1	TGTGCCACCGCCGGGACAGGGGTTAACAATGAGCAGTTCTTC	CATAGTGVNNEQFF
TRBD1	.	TRBV7-8	TRBJ1-5	TGTGCCAGCCGGGACAGCAGTTATAGCAATCAGCCCCAGCATTTT	CASRDSSYSNQPQHF